Sequencing of this T cell receptor (beta chain) was carried out in a study of T cell responses to AZD1222 COVID-19 vaccine. Points from the study as a whole: The donor group comprised mostly white British people and more females; the analysis possibly underestimated clonal diversity.

This CDR3 has 15 amino acids. The V end was cut by 4 bases, the J end by 6 bases, with 19 bases between. The germline V gene encodes CDR1 SGHDT and CDR2 YYEEEE. TCRdb keeps only in-frame clones here, not all; method: immunoSEQ multiplex PCR. The data contain 100,000 to 120,000 clones, approximately 94% of them singletons. As concerns this clone: Its antigen is as yet unknown.

The sequences come from peripheral blood, collected 28 days after the second AZD1222 dose. The chain has TRBV5-6 and TRBJ1-2; D is possibly TRBD1 (6 bases). The clonotype was recovered from an adult who received the AZD1222 COVID-19 vaccine. The CDR3: CASSPVLQGWDGYTF. In DNA form, the CDR3 reads TGTGCCAGCAGCCCAGTTCTCCAGGGGTGGGATGGCTACACCTTC.